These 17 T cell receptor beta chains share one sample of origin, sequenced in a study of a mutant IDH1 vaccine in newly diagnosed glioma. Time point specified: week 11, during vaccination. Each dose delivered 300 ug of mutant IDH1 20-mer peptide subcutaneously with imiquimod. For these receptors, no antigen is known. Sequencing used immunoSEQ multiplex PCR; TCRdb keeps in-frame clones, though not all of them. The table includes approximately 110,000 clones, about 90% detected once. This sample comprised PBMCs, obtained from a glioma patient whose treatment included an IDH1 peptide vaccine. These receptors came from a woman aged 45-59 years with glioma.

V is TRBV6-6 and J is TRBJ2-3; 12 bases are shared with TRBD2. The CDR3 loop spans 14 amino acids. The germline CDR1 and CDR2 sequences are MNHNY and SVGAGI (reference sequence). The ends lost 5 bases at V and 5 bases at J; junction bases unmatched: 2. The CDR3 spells CASSPTSGGDTQYF. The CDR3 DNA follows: TGTGCCAGCAGTCCGACTAGCGGGGGAGATACGCAGTATTTT.

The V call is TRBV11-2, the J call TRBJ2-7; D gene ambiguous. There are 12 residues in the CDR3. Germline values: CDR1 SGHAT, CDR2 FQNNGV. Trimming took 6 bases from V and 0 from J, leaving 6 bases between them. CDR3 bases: TGTGCCAGCAGAGGTCCCTCCTACGAGCAGTACTTC. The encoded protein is CASRGPSYEQYF.

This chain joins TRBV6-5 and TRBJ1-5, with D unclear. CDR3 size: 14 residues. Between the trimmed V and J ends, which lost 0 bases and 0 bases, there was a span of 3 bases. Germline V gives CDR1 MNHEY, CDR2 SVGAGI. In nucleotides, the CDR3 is TGTGCCAGCAGTTACTCGAATAGCAATCAGCCCCAGCATTTT. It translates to CASSYSNSNQPQHF.

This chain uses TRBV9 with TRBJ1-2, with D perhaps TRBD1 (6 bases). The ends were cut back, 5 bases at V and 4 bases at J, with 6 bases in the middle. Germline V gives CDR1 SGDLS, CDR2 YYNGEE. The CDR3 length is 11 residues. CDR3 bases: TGTGCCAGCAGACAGGGCTATGGCTACACCTTC. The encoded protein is CASRQGYGYTF.

The CDR3 DNA follows: TGTGCCAGCAGCTTAGCGGAAGGGAGTACAACTAGCTCCTACGAGCAGTACTTC. Translated, it gives CASSLAEGSTTSSYEQYF. This rearrangement joins TRBV11-1 to TRBJ2-7; tentatively, D is TRBD2 (5 bases). In germline, CDR1 is SGHAT, CDR2 FQDESV (reference sequence). The length of the CDR3 is 18 residues. V was trimmed by 0 bases and J by 0 bases, leaving 18 bases between them.

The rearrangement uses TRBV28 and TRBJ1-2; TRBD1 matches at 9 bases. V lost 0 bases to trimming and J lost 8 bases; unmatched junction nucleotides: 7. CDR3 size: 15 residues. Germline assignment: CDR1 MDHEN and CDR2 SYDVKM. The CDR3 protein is CASSLWQQGAGGYTF. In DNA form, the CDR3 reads TGTGCCAGCAGTTTATGGCAACAGGGGGCTGGAGGCTACACCTTC.

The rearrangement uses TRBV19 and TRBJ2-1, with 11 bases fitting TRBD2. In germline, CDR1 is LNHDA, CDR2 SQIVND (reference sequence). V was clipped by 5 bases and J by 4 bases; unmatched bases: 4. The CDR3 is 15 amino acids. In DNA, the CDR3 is TGTGCCAGTAGTCCGGGGACTAGCGGTTACAATGAGCAGTTCTTC. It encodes CASSPGTSGYNEQFF.

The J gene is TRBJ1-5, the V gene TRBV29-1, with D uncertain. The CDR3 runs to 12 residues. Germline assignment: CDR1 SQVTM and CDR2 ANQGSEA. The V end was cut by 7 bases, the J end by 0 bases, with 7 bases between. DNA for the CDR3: TGCAGCGCCAAAATTAGCAATCAGCCCCAGCATTTT. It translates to CSAKISNQPQHF.

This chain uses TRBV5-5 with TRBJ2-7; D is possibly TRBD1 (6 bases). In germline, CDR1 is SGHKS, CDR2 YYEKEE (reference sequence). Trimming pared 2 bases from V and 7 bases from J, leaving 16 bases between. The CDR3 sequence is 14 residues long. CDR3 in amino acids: CASSFLQGLLEQYF. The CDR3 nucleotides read TGTGCCAGCAGCTTTTTACAGGGTCTATTAGAGCAGTACTTC.

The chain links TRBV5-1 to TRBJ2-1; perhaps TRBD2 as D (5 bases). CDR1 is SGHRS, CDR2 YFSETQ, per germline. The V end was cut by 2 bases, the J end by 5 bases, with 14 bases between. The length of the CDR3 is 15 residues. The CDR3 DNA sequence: TGCGCCAGCAGCTTACTAGAGAGCCTCGACAATGAGCAGTTCTTC. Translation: CASSLLESLDNEQFF.

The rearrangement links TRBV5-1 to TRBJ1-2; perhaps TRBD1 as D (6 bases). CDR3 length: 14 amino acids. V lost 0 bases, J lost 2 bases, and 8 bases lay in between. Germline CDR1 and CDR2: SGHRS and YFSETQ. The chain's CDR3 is CASSLADRNYGYTF. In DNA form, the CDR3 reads TGCGCCAGCAGCTTGGCGGACAGAAACTATGGCTACACCTTC.

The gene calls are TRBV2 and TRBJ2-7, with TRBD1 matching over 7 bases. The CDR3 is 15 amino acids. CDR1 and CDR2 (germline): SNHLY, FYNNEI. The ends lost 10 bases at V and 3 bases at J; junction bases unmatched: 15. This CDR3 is CATAEIRDRDYEQYF. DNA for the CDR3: TGTGCCACCGCTGAGATCCGGGACAGAGACTACGAGCAGTACTTC.

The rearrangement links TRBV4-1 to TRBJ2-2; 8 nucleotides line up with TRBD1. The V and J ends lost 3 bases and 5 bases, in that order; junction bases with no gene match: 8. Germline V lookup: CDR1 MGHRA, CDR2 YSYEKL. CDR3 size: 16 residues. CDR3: CASSQAWTGLTGELFF. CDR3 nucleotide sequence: TGCGCCAGCAGCCAGGCCTGGACAGGGTTGACCGGGGAGCTGTTTTTT.

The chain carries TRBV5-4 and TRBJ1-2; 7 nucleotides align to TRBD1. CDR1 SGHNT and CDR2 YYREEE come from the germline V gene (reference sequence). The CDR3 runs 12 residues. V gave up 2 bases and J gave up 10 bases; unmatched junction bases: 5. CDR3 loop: CASSFSTGHYTF. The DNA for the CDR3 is TGTGCCAGCAGCTTTTCGACAGGGCACTACACCTTC.

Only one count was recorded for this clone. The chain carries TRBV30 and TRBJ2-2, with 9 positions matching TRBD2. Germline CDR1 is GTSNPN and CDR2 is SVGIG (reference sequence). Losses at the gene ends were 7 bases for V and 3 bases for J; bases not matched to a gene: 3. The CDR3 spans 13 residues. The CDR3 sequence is CALGTSYTGELFF. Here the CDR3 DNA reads TGTGCCTTAGGGACTAGCTACACCGGGGAGCTGTTTTTT.

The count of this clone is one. The CDR3 spells CASKLQGMNTEAFF. CDR3 in DNA: TGTGCCAGCAAACTACAGGGCATGAACACTGAAGCTTTCTTT. The V gene is TRBV10-3, the J gene TRBJ1-1, with D possibly being TRBD1 (6 bases). V gave up 10 bases and J gave up 0 bases, with 15 bases separating them. The germline V gene encodes CDR1 ENHRY and CDR2 SYGVKD. The CDR3 consists of 14 residues.

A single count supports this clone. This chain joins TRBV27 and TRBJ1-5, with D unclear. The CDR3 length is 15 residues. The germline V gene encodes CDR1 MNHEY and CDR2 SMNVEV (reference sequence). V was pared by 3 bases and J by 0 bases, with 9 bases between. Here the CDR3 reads CASSLIGPSNQPQHF. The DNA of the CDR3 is TGTGCCAGCAGTTTGATCGGACCTAGCAATCAGCCCCAGCATTTT.